Following are 28 T cell receptor beta chains from one sample sequenced in a study of shared T cell receptors in the human thymus. Clones were read by immunoSEQ multiplex PCR, and TCRdb kept only the in-frame ones, dropping some. Found here are 650,000 to 950,000 clones, 70% to 90% of them singletons; the top ten hold roughly 0.01%. The data also belong to a second study, concerning human thymus T cells.

Sequencing used thymocytes. These receptors all stem from a girl younger than two with a congenital heart defect.

V gene TRBV9 combines with J gene TRBJ1-2; 7 nucleotides agree with TRBD1. Losses at the gene ends were 3 bases for V and 8 bases for J; bases not matched to a gene: 10. The CDR3 contains 14 residues. Germline-derived CDR1 and CDR2 are SGDLS and YYNGEE. Written as DNA, the CDR3 is TGTGCCAGCAGCGAAGGACAGGTGGATGAAGGCTACACCTTC. Translating gives CASSEGQVDEGYTF.

The V call is TRBV6-1, the J call TRBJ1-2; the match to TRBD1 covers 9 bases. CDR3 length equals 15 residues. The J segment lost 4 bases and the V segment lost 6 bases, leaving 9 bases of the junction unmatched. Germline loops: CDR1 MNHNS, CDR2 SASEGT. The CDR3 here is CASRNRQGGGYGYTF. CDR3 nucleotides: TGTGCCAGCAGGAATCGACAGGGGGGCGGCTATGGCTACACCTTC.

The chain links TRBV20-1 to TRBJ2-3; D is uncertain. Trimming cost V 4 bases and J 6 bases, with 2 bases left between them. The CDR3 is 9 amino acids. In germline, CDR1 is DFQATT, CDR2 SNEGSKA (reference sequence). Written as DNA, the CDR3 is TGCAGTGCTACTGATACGCAGTATTTT. Its translation: CSATDTQYF.

This chain joins TRBV14 and TRBJ1-2, with 8 bases lining up with TRBD1. Trimming cost V 3 bases and J 5 bases; bases outside gene matches: 14. In germline, CDR1 is SGHDN, CDR2 FVKESK. This CDR3 comprises 17 residues. This CDR3 reads CASSQTVRDRSIYGYTF. For the CDR3, the DNA is TGTGCCAGCAGCCAGACTGTCCGGGACAGGAGTATTTATGGCTACACCTTC.

This clone was counted between two and nine times. The rearrangement links TRBV4-3 to TRBJ1-1, with 8 bases identical to TRBD1. Germline trimming cut 1 base from V and 2 bases from J; bases unmatched to any gene: 12. The CDR3 has 18 residues. In germline, CDR1 is LGHNA, CDR2 YSLEER. CDR3 sequence: CASSQGGSDRAINTEAFF. CDR3 nucleotides: TGCGCCAGCAGCCAAGGTGGCTCGGACAGGGCCATCAACACTGAAGCTTTCTTT.

The rearrangement uses TRBV7-9 and TRBJ2-5; D not certain. Germline values: CDR1 SEHNR, CDR2 FQNEAQ (reference sequence). The V end lost 1 base, the J end lost 7 bases, and 13 bases lay between the germline ends. This CDR3 has 14 amino acids. The CDR3, as DNA: TGTGCCAGCAGCTTAGAGCAACCACCCTCGACCCAGTACTTC. This codes for CASSLEQPPSTQYF.

CDR3 coding DNA: TGTGCCAGCAGCAGTGGACAGGGGGGTTCGAGCACCGGGGAGCTGTTTTTT. It codes for CASSSGQGGSSTGELFF. The rearrangement joins TRBV11-2 to TRBJ2-2, with 10 bases that match TRBD1. CDR1 is SGHAT and CDR2 is FQNNGV in the germline V gene. The CDR3 is 17 amino acids. Losses at the gene ends were 5 bases for V and 4 bases for J; bases not matched to a gene: 10.

This clone appeared a single time. The chain uses TRBV6-1 and TRBJ2-5, with 8 bases lining up with TRBD2. Trimming took 8 bases from V and 4 from J; bases not matched to a gene: 6. The germline V gene encodes CDR1 MNHNS and CDR2 SASEGT. The CDR3 covers 13 residues. The CDR3 coding sequence is TGTGCCAGCGGGACTAGTGGTCGAGAGACCCAGTACTTC. Amino acid sequence: CASGTSGRETQYF.

V gene TRBV19 combines with J gene TRBJ2-1; TRBD2 matches 9 bases. This CDR3 has 14 residues. After removal of 7 bases from V and 5 bases from J, the junction contained 6 bases not matched to a gene. CDR1 is LNHDA and CDR2 is SQIVND in the germline V gene (reference sequence). The CDR3 DNA sequence: TGTGCCAGTACCCGAGCGGGGGGCGACAATGAGCAGTTCTTC. Translating gives CASTRAGGDNEQFF.

The chain couples TRBV4-3 to TRBJ1-2; D is unresolved. This CDR3 region has 14 residues. Trimming removed 0 bases from V and 6 bases from J, with 11 bases in between. Germline-derived CDR1 and CDR2 are LGHNA and YSLEER. The CDR3 protein is CASSQEEQTDGYTF. The CDR3 bases are TGCGCCAGCAGCCAAGAGGAGCAGACTGATGGCTACACCTTC.

The chain has TRBV25-1 and TRBJ2-5; 9 bases align to TRBD2. CDR1 is MGHDK, CDR2 SYGVNS, per germline. V dropped 7 bases and J dropped 3; count of bases not matched to a gene: 9. The CDR3 length is 15 residues. For the CDR3, the DNA is TGTGCCAGCACAGATTCGGGACTAGCAGAAGAGACCCAGTACTTC. Its protein is CASTDSGLAEETQYF.

The chain uses TRBV7-9 and TRBJ1-6, with no clear D. The germline V and J ends were trimmed by 2 bases and 11 bases, with 4 bases remaining between them. Germline assignment: CDR1 SEHNR and CDR2 FQNEAQ (reference sequence). The CDR3 covers 11 residues. The CDR3 loop is CASSLSTPLHF. The CDR3 DNA is TGTGCCAGCAGCTTAAGCACACCCCTCCACTTT.

The genes are TRBV5-1 and TRBJ1-1, with TRBD1 matching over 10 bases. Germline V lookup: CDR1 SGHRS, CDR2 YFSETQ. With V trimmed by 2 bases and J by 6 bases, 4 bases remained unmatched. CDR3 length: 14 amino acids. The CDR3 is CASSLGQGEAEAFF. Written as DNA, the CDR3 is TGCGCCAGCAGCTTAGGACAGGGGGAGGCTGAAGCTTTCTTT.

The chain links TRBV6-6 to TRBJ2-7, with a tentative D call TRBD2 (6 bases). CDR3 size: 12 residues. V lost 10 bases, J lost 0 bases, and 10 bases lay in between. The germline CDR1 and CDR2 sequences are MNHNY and SVGAGI (reference sequence). The CDR3 nucleotides read TGTGCCACCTCGACTAGCTCCTACGAGCAGTACTTC. It codes for CATSTSSYEQYF.

This chain links TRBV27 with TRBJ1-4; 7 nucleotides align to TRBD1. The V gene end was trimmed by 5 bases and the J gene end by 6 bases; junction bases not matched to a gene: 9. Germline assignment: CDR1 MNHEY and CDR2 SMNVEV (reference sequence). The CDR3 covers 15 residues. The CDR3: CASSPNDRDDEKLFF. CDR3 sequence (DNA): TGTGCCAGCAGTCCCAACGACAGGGATGATGAAAAACTGTTTTTT.

The chain couples TRBV19 to TRBJ2-1, with D perhaps TRBD2 (6 bases). Germline V gene lookup returns CDR1 LNHDA and CDR2 SQIVND (reference sequence). The CDR3 consists of 13 residues. With 10 bases removed from V and 5 bases from J, the gap between germline ends came to 15 bases. As DNA, the CDR3 is TGTGCCACCCACCTCGGGGAGGACAATGAGCAGTTCTTC. This codes for CATHLGEDNEQFF.

The chain links TRBV6-5 to TRBJ2-7, with TRBD2 matching over 13 bases. V lost 5 bases, J lost 7 bases, and 8 bases stayed unmatched. This CDR3 spans 15 amino acids. The germline gives CDR1 MNHEY, CDR2 SVGAGI. This CDR3 is CASSGTSGVLGEQYF. CDR3 DNA: TGTGCCAGCAGTGGGACTAGCGGGGTATTGGGAGAGCAGTACTTC.

The J gene is TRBJ1-6, the V gene TRBV5-1; 11 nucleotides agree with TRBD1. Per germline, CDR1 SGHRS and CDR2 YFSETQ. The CDR3 spans 16 residues. Trimming cost V 3 bases and J 6 bases; bases outside gene matches: 5. The CDR3 DNA follows: TGCGCCAGCAGCTCGGGGACAGGGGGAATTAATTCACCCCTCCACTTT. It specifies CASSSGTGGINSPLHF.

The chain combines TRBV19 with TRBJ2-6, with TRBD1 matching over 9 bases. Germline V gives CDR1 LNHDA, CDR2 SQIVND (reference sequence). There are 19 residues in the CDR3. The V and J ends lost 5 bases and 0 bases, in that order; junction bases with no gene match: 11. In DNA form, the CDR3 reads TGTGCCAGTAGTCCCCTTCCGGGACAGGGAACCTCTGGGGCCAACGTCCTGACTTTC. Protein product: CASSPLPGQGTSGANVLTF.

This chain connects TRBV7-9 to TRBJ1-2; 7 nucleotides agree with TRBD1. Germline lookup yields CDR1 SEHNR and CDR2 FQNEAQ (reference sequence). There are 17 residues in the CDR3. Unmatched junction bases numbered 8, after V lost 1 base and J lost 0 bases. Written as DNA, the CDR3 is TGTGCCAGCAGCTTAGTCCCGACAGGGTCAGCTAACTATGGCTACACCTTC. It codes for CASSLVPTGSANYGYTF.

V usage is TRBV19 and J usage is TRBJ1-2; 11 bases match TRBD1. Germline V lookup: CDR1 LNHDA, CDR2 SQIVND (reference sequence). This CDR3 has 15 amino acids. V lost 5 bases, J lost 11 bases, and 13 bases stayed unmatched. The CDR3 DNA reads TGTGCCAGTAGTCTACTCCCGGACAGGGGGCACGGTTACACCTTC. This codes for CASSLLPDRGHGYTF. Full variable domain (rest looked up from reference TRBV19 and TRBJ1-2): DGGITQSPKYLFRKEGQNVTLSCEQNLNHDAMYWYRQDPGQGLRLIYYSQIVNDFQKGDIAEGYSVSREKKESFPLTVTSAQKNPTAFYLCASSLLPDRGHGYTFGSGTRLTVV.

The chain employs TRBV5-1 and TRBJ2-7, with 7 bases aligning to TRBD2. In germline, CDR1 is SGHRS, CDR2 YFSETQ. J was trimmed by 4 bases and V by 1 base; bases with no gene match: 8. The CDR3 is made up of 15 amino acids. The CDR3 DNA follows: TGCGCCAGCAGCTTGTCTGAGCGGGGTCAGTACGAGCAGTACTTC. Its translation: CASSLSERGQYEQYF.

The sample holds a few counts of this clone. The CDR3 spells CASSLRQRYYGYTF. CDR3 DNA: TGTGCCAGCAGTTTGCGACAGCGATACTATGGCTACACCTTC. This chain joins TRBV28 and TRBJ1-2; weak D call: TRBD1 (5 bases). Germline V gives CDR1 MDHEN, CDR2 SYDVKM. The CDR3 has 14 residues. Trimming removed 3 bases at V and 3 bases at J, with 11 bases between.

The V call is TRBV4-3, the J call TRBJ1-6, with TRBD1 matching over 8 bases. The CDR3 loop spans 16 amino acids. The V and J ends lost 4 bases and 7 bases, in that order; junction bases with no gene match: 9. Germline CDR1 and CDR2: LGHNA and YSLEER. CDR3 amino acids: CASSLSRTGQNSPLHF. The CDR3 DNA reads TGCGCCAGCAGCCTCTCCAGGACAGGGCAAAATTCACCCCTCCACTTT.

As DNA, the CDR3 is TGTGCCAGCAGCGTAGAGGGGGGAGTGGGACAGCCAGCGACGTATGGCTACACCTTC. Protein: CASSVEGGVGQPATYGYTF. The V call is TRBV9, the J call TRBJ1-2; 7 bases fit TRBD1. Germline CDR1 SGDLS, CDR2 YYNGEE. The V segment lost 0 bases and the J segment 5 bases; nucleotides outside the gene matches: 19. The CDR3 covers 19 residues.

This clone was found a few times. This sequence joins TRBV7-2 and TRBJ2-5; D is unclear. The J call is uncertain, as TRBJ2-7 better fits the DNA end. The CDR3 sequence is 16 residues long. The V gene's germline CDR1 is SGHTA and CDR2 FQGNSA. CDR3 residues: CASSLESPHQSYEQYF. CDR3 bases: TGTGCCAGCAGCTTAGAGAGTCCCCACCAATCCTACGAGCAGTACTTC.

This clone was seen a single time. This chain links TRBV9 with TRBJ1-1; 10 nucleotides agree with TRBD1. After removal of 4 bases from V and 3 bases from J, the junction contained 6 bases not matched to a gene. Germline CDR1 SGDLS, CDR2 YYNGEE. The CDR3 is 15 residues long. CDR3 sequence reads: CASSLGQGDYTEAFF. For the CDR3, the DNA is TGTGCCAGCAGCCTTGGACAGGGGGATTACACTGAAGCTTTCTTT.

The CDR3 sequence is CASSLAGGNTIYF. CDR3 in DNA: TGTGCCAGCAGCTTGGCGGGGGGAAACACCATATATTTT. V gene TRBV5-8 combines with J gene TRBJ1-3; D is undetermined. The V gene lost 0 bases and the J gene lost 4 bases, with 5 bases spanning the gap. The CDR3 spans 13 residues. Germline V gene lookup returns CDR1 SGHTS and CDR2 YDEGEE.